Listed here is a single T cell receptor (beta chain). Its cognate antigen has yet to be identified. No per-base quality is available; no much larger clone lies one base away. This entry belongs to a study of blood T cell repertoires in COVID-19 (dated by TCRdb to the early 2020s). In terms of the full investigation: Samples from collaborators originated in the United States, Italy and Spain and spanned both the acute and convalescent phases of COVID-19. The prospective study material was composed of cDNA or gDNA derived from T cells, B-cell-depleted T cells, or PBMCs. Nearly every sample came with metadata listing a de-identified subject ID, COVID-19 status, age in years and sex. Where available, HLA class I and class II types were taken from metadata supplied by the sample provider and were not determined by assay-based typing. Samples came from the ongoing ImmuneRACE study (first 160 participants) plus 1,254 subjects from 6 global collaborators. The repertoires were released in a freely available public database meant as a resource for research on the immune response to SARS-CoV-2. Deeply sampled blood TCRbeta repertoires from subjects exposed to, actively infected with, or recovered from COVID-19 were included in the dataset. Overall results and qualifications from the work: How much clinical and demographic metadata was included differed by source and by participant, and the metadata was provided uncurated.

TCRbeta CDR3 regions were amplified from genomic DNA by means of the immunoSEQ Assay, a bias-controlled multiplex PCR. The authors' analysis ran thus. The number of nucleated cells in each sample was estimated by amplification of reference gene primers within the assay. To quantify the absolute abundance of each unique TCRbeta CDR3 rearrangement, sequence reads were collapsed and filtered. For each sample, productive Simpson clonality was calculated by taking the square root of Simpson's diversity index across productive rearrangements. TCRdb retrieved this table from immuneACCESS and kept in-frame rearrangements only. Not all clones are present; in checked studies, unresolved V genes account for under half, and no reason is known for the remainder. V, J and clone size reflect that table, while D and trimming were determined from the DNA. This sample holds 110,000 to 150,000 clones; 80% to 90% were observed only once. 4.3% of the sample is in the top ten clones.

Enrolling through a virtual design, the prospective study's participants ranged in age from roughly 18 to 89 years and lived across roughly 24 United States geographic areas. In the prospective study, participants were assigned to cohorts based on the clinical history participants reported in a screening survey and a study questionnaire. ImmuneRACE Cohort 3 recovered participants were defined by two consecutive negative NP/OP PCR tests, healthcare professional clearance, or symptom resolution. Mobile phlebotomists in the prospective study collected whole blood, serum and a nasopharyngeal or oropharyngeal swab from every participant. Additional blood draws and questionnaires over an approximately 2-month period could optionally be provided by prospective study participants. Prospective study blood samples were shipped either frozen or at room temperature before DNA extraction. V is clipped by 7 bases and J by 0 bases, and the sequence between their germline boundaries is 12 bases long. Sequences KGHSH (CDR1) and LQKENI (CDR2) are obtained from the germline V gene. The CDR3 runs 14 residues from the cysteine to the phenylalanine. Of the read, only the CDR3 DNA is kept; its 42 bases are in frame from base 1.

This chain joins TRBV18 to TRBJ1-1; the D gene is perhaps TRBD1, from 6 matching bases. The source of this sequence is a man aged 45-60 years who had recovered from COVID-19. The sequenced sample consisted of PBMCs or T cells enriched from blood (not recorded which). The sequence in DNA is TGTGCCAGCTACCTGGACAGTTTGAACACTGAAGCTTTCTTT. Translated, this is CASYLDSLNTEAFF. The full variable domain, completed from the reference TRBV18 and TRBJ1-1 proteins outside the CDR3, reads NAGVMQNPRHLVRRRGQEARLRCSPMKGHSHVYWYRQLPEEGLKFMVYLQKENIIDESGMPKERFSAEFPKEGPSILRIQQVVRGDSAAYFCASYLDSLNTEAFFGQGTRLTVV.